This T cell receptor (beta chain) was observed in a study of T-cell reconstitution after alpha-beta-depleted transplantation in children. This CDR3 comprises 14 residues. Trimming cost V 2 bases and J 7 bases; bases outside gene matches: 6. The germline CDR1 and CDR2 sequences are SGHRS and YFSETQ. The TCRbeta library was prepared with unique molecular identifiers. MiXCR, applied by TCRdb to the PCR reads, yields one record per CDR3 protein. The sample lists over 150,000 distinct CDR3 sequences, 5% to 6.5% occurring once. The V gene is TRBV5-1, the J gene TRBJ2-1, with TRBD2 identical over 7 bases. This clonotype originated in a girl in the first two years of life with combined immunodeficiency, due to receive a stem cell transplant. Specimen: PBMCs, collected before TCRalphabeta/CD19-depleted stem cell transplant. The DNA of the CDR3 is TGCGCCAGCAGCTTTTGGGGGGGGGAAAATGAGCAGTTCTTC. This sequence encodes CASSFWGGENEQFF.